These 22 T cell receptor beta chains originate from one sample sequenced in a study of molecular identifiers for immune sequencing clone quantification. TCRdb itself ran the PCR reads through MiXCR, one entry per CDR3 protein. This sample has roughly 320,000 distinct CDR3 sequences, with 20% to 25% found just once. Material for sequencing was naive CD8+ T cells from blood, with Jurkat cell RNA spiked in. The subset here: FACS-sorted CD8+CD4-CCR7+CD45RA+ naive T cells. These TCRs come from a human donor in good health. Some libraries in this study had Jurkat cell RNA spiked in.

This clonotype was observed at least ten times. The chain couples TRBV21-1 to TRBJ1-6. TRBV21-1 is termed a pseudogene. The CDR3 has 17 residues. The CDR3 region is CASSKVSGEPHNSPLHF. The CDR3, as DNA: TGTGCCAGCAGCAAAGTCTCCGGGGAGCCCCATAATTCACCCCTCCACTTT.

This clonotype was detected many times. The chain uses TRBV15 and TRBJ1-5, with D hard to call. V was shortened by 0 bases and J by 4 bases, with 4 bases between the two germline ends. Germline V CDR1 and CDR2: LNHNV, YYDKDF (reference sequence). There are 13 residues in the CDR3. CDR3 sequence: CATSRDRNQPQHF. CDR3 nucleotide sequence: TGTGCCACCAGCAGAGACAGAAATCAGCCCCAGCATTTT.

The table lists this clonotype with many counts. The V and J genes are TRBV7-9 and TRBJ2-1; D may match TRBD1 or TRBD2 (6 bases each). In germline, CDR1 is SEHNR, CDR2 FQNEAQ (reference sequence). Trimming cost V 3 bases and J 8 bases, with 23 bases left between them. CDR3 length equals 17 residues. CDR3 loop: CASSFFGTQGNRDEQFF. DNA of the CDR3: TGTGCCAGCAGCTTCTTCGGGACTCAGGGGAATCGGGATGAGCAGTTCTTC.

The DNA for the CDR3 is TGTGCCAGCAGCCCCCCCGGCCCGGCAGGGGTAAAGACCCAGTACTTC. Translated: CASSPPGPAGVKTQYF. V usage is TRBV7-9 and J usage is TRBJ2-5, with D possibly being TRBD1 (6 bases). Germline assignment: CDR1 SEHNR and CDR2 FQNEAQ (reference sequence). V lost 5 bases to trimming and J lost 6 bases, with 22 bases between them. The CDR3 runs to 16 residues.

As for this clonotype: This could be a read error, since a much larger clone is one nucleotide away. The chain couples TRBV13 to TRBJ2-2; D uncertain. In germline, CDR1 is PRHDT, CDR2 FYEKMQ (reference sequence). There are 15 residues in the CDR3. CDR3 in DNA: TGTGCCAGCAGCTTTTTCAGTAGTAACACCCGGGAGCTGTTTTTT. Its translation: CASSFFSSNTRELFF.

About this clonotype: This may stem from a read error, because a much larger clone lies one nucleotide away. Because the CDR3 is missing its conserved closing phenylalanine or tryptophan, this is likely a read error. Written as DNA, the CDR3 is TGTGCCAGCAGCTTAGGCGGGGGGCTGGTCGACGAGCAGTACTCC. Translation gives CASSLGGGLVDEQYS. This sequence joins TRBV5-3 and TRBJ2-7; 8 bases map to TRBD2. TRBV5-3 is reported as an ORF; its role is uncertain. CDR3 length: 15 residues.

V usage is TRBV7-2 and J usage is TRBJ2-2; 7 positions match TRBD2. Germline CDR1 reads SGHTA; CDR2 reads FQGNSA. The V segment lost 1 base and the J segment 6 bases; nucleotides outside the gene matches: 11. This CDR3 contains 17 residues. The DNA of the CDR3 is TGTGCCAGCAGCTTAGTTCGTCGGCGGGAGTTGGCCGGGGAGCTGTTTTTT. Residues: CASSLVRRRELAGELFF.

The table lists this clonotype with a few counts. This rearrangement joins TRBV27 to TRBJ1-1; TRBD1 matches at 10 bases. V gave up 0 bases and J gave up 7 bases; unmatched junction bases: 5. CDR3 length: 15 residues. Germline CDR1 and CDR2: MNHEY and SMNVEV (reference sequence). CDR3 in amino acids: CASSLSGTGVIEAFF. The CDR3, as DNA: TGTGCCAGCAGTTTATCGGGGACAGGGGTTATTGAAGCTTTCTTT.

Notes on this clonotype: This may arise from a read error, as a much more abundant clone is one base away. The chain recombines TRBV29-1 with TRBJ2-1; D is possibly TRBD1 or TRBD2 (6 bases each). There are 14 residues in the CDR3. Germline CDR1 reads SQVTM; CDR2 reads ANQGSEA. The CDR3: CSAEMLGGGNEQFF. The CDR3 DNA follows: TGCAGCGCTGAAATGCTAGGAGGGGGGAATGAGCAGTTCTTC.

This chain's CDR3 is CAGISRQGAGNTIYF. The CDR3 bases are TGTGCCGGCATCTCAAGACAGGGAGCTGGAAACACCATATATTTT. V usage is TRBV7-9 and J usage is TRBJ1-3; TRBD1 agrees at 7 bases. The CDR3 covers 15 residues. Germline loops: CDR1 SEHNR, CDR2 FQNEAQ (reference sequence). Trimming removed 11 bases from V and 2 bases from J; junction bases left unmatched: 12.

Details on this clonotype: A read error may be the cause here, since a much bigger clone is one base away. The CDR3 sequence is CASRLGSYNEQFF. Here the CDR3 DNA reads TGTGCCAGCAGACTCGGGAGCTACAATGAGCAGTTCTTC. V and J are TRBV6-5 and TRBJ2-1, with a weak D call TRBD2 (6 bases). CDR3 length: 13 amino acids. V was pared by 6 bases and J by 3 bases, with 9 bases between. CDR1 and CDR2 (germline): MNHEY, SVGAGI.

This clonotype was detected many times. The V call is TRBV28, the J call TRBJ2-6; possibly TRBD2 for D (5 bases). The CDR3 runs 15 residues. Between the trimmed V and J ends, which lost 3 bases and 3 bases, there was a span of 9 bases. Germline CDR1 and CDR2: MDHEN and SYDVKM. The CDR3: CASSFRGSGANVLTF. The CDR3 DNA is TGTGCCAGCAGTTTTCGGGGAAGTGGGGCCAACGTCCTGACTTTC.

This clonotype was seen only once. This may stem from a read error, because a much larger clone lies one nucleotide away. The conserved phenylalanine or tryptophan is not found at the CDR3 terminus, so this likely reflects a read error. This rearrangement joins TRBV12-3 or TRBV12-4 to TRBJ1-5; D remains ambiguous. The V gene lost 6 bases and the J gene lost 2 bases, with 11 bases spanning the gap. The CDR3 has 14 amino acids. The CDR3 DNA sequence: TGTGCCAGCAGATCTTCCTACGGCAATCAGCCCCAGCATCTT. This codes for CASRSSYGNQPQHL.

This clonotype was detected a few times. V gene TRBV18 combines with J gene TRBJ1-4; D gene uncertain. Per the germline V gene, CDR1 is KGHSH and CDR2 is LQKENI. V was clipped by 3 bases and J by 8 bases, with 13 bases between them. The CDR3 is made up of 14 amino acids. CDR3 in amino acids: CASSPQDEREKLFF. The CDR3 coding sequence is TGTGCCAGCTCACCCCAAGACGAAAGGGAAAAACTGTTTTTT.

This clonotype came up many times. The gene calls are TRBV28 and TRBJ1-6; D unclear. Per germline, CDR1 MDHEN and CDR2 SYDVKM. Trimming removed 6 bases from V and 0 bases from J, with 15 bases in between. The CDR3 is made up of 17 amino acids. This CDR3 reads CASRPRVSASYNSPLHF. The CDR3 bases are TGTGCCAGCAGGCCCCGTGTGTCCGCCTCCTATAATTCACCCCTCCACTTT. Complete variable domain (other parts from reference TRBV28 and TRBJ1-6): DVKVTQSSRYLVKRTGEKVFLECVQDMDHENMFWYRQDPGLGLRLIYFSYDVKMKEKGDIPEGYSVSREKKERFSLILESASTNQTSMYLCASRPRVSASYNSPLHFGNGTRLTVT.

As regards this clonotype: This clone may be a read error of a much larger clone one base away. The rearrangement joins TRBV27 to TRBJ2-5; tentatively, D is TRBD2 (5 bases). The CDR3 spans 11 residues. Trimming took 5 bases from V and 7 from J, leaving 8 bases between them. Germline loops: CDR1 MNHEY, CDR2 SMNVEV (reference sequence). The DNA for the CDR3 is TGTGCCAGCAGTATGGGAGTGACCCAGTACTTC. It specifies CASSMGVTQYF.

V usage is TRBV25-1 and J usage is TRBJ2-3; 11 bases are shared with TRBD2. This CDR3 has 19 amino acids. The trim removed 0 bases at V and 0 bases at J, leaving 8 bases unmatched. Germline V CDR1 and CDR2: MGHDK, SYGVNS. For the CDR3, the DNA is TGTGCCAGCAGTGAATATATAGCGGGGGGGGCGGTAAGCACAGATACGCAGTATTTT. Translating it yields CASSEYIAGGAVSTDTQYF.

Concerning this clonotype: Given a much more abundant clone one base away, this may be a read error. The chain is built from TRBV6-5 and TRBJ1-1, with a tentative D call TRBD1 (6 bases). This CDR3 is built from 17 residues. Trimming stripped 5 bases from V and 2 bases from J, with 21 bases between. The germline CDR1 and CDR2 sequences are MNHEY and SVGAGI. The chain's CDR3 is CASSHREAGDRNTEAFF. In DNA, the CDR3 is TGTGCCAGCAGTCACCGGGAGGCAGGGGACCGCAACACTGAAGCTTTCTTT.

This clonotype was seen many times. The CDR3 nucleotides read TGCGCCAGCAGCTCACCGGGACAGGGGGCCTCTGAAGCTTTCTTT. It is translated as CASSSPGQGASEAFF. V usage is TRBV4-1 and J usage is TRBJ1-1; the match to TRBD1 covers 12 bases. The CDR3 extends over 15 amino acids. Losses at the gene ends were 5 bases for V and 6 bases for J; bases not matched to a gene: 7. CDR1 is MGHRA, CDR2 YSYEKL, per germline.

A word on this clonotype: The junction differs from germline at one of its ends, possibly a read error. The chain uses TRBV2 and TRBJ2-1, with 14 positions matching TRBD2. This CDR3 is 20 amino acids long. Germline-derived CDR1 and CDR2 are SNHLY and FYNNEI. The CDR3, as DNA: TGTGCCAGCAGTGGGGATACGGGACTAGCGGGGGTACGGTCCTACAATGAGCAGCTCTTC. It specifies CASSGDTGLAGVRSYNEQLF.

A remark on this clonotype: A read error may be the cause here, since a much bigger clone is one base away. Likely a read error: the CDR3 ends without its conserved phenylalanine or tryptophan. This chain uses TRBV7-6 with TRBJ2-5; D possibly corresponds to TRBD1 (6 bases). The germline V gene encodes CDR1 SGHVS and CDR2 FNYEAQ. This CDR3 comprises 14 residues. V was pared by 6 bases and J by 7 bases, with 18 bases between. CDR3 residues: CASSFQGPMRTQYL. CDR3 sequence (DNA): TGTGCCAGCAGTTTCCAGGGGCCCATGAGGACCCAGTACCTC.

This clonotype came up a few times. The J gene is TRBJ2-1, the V gene TRBV3-1; D is unresolved. V lost 4 bases to trimming and J lost 0 bases, with 10 bases between them. Germline V lookup: CDR1 LGHDT, CDR2 YNNKEL (reference sequence). The CDR3 contains 15 residues. CDR3 sequence (DNA): TGTGCCAGCAGCCCGGACGCCAGCTCCTACAATGAGCAGTTCTTC. Translation: CASSPDASSYNEQFF.